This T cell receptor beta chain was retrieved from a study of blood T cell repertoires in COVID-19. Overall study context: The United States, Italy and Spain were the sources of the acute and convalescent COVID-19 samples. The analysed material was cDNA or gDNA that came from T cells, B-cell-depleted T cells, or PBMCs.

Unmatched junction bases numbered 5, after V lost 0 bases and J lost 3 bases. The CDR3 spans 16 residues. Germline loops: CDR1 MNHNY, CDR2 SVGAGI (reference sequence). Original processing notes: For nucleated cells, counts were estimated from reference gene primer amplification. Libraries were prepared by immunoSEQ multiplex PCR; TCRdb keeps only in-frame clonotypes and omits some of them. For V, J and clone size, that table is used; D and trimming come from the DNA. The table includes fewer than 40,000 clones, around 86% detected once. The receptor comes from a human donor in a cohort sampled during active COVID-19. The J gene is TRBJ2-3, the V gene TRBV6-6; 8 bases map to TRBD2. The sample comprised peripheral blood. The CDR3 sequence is CASSYSSGVGTDTQYF. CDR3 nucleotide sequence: TGTGCCAGCAGTTACTCTAGCGGGGTGGGGACAGATACGCAGTATTTT.